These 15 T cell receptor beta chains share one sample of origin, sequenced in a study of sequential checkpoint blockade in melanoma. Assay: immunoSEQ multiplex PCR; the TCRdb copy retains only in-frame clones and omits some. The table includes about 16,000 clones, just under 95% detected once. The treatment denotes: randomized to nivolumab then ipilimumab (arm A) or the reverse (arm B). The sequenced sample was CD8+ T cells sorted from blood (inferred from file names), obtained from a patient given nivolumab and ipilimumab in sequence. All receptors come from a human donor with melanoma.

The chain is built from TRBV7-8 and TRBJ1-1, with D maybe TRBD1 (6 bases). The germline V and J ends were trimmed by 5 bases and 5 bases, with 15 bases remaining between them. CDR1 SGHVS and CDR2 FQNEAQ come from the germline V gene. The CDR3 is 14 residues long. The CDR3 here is CASSPAGGGTEAFF. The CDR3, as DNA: TGTGCCAGCAGCCCGGCGGGGGGCGGGACTGAAGCTTTCTTT.

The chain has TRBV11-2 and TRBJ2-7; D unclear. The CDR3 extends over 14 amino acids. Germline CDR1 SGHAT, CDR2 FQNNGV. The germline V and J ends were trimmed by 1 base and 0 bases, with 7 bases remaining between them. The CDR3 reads CASSLAHFSYEQYF. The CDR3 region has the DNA TGTGCCAGCAGCTTAGCTCACTTCTCCTACGAGCAGTACTTC.

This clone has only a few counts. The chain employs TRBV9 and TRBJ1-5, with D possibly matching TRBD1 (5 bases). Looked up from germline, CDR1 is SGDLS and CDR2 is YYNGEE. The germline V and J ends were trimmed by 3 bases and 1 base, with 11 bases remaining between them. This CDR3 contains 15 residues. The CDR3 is CASSASGSSNQPQHF. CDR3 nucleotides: TGTGCCAGCAGCGCCTCAGGGTCGAGCAATCAGCCCCAGCATTTT.

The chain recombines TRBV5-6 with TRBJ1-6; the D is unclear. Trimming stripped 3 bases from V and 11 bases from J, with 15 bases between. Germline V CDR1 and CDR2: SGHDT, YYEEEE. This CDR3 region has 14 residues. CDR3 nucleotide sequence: TGTGCCAGCAGCTCGCCGGGGTTAGGGACACCCCTCCACTTT. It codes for CASSSPGLGTPLHF.

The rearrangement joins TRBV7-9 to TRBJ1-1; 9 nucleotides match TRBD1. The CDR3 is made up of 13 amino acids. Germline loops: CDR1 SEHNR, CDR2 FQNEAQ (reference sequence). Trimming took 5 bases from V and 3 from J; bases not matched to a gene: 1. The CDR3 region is CASSRTGDTEAFF. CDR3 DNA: TGTGCCAGCAGCCGGACAGGGGACACTGAAGCTTTCTTT. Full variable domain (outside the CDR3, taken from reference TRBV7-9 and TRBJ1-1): DTGVSQNPRHKITKRGQNVTFRCDPISEHNRLYWYRQTLGQGPEFLTYFQNEAQLEKSRLLSDRFSAERPKGSFSTLEIQRTEQGDSAMYLCASSRTGDTEAFFGQGTRLTVV.

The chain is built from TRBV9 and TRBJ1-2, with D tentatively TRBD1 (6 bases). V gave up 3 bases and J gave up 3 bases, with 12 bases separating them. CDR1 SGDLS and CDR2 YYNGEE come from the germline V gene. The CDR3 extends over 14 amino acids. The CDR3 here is CASSGNRAHYGYTF. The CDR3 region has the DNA TGTGCCAGCAGCGGAAACAGGGCACACTATGGCTACACCTTC. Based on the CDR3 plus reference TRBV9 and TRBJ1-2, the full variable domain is DSGVTQTPKHLITATGQRVTLRCSPRSGDLSVYWYQQSLDQGLQFLIQYYNGEERAKGNILERFSAQQFPDLHSELNLSSLELGDSALYFCASSGNRAHYGYTFGSGTRLTVV.

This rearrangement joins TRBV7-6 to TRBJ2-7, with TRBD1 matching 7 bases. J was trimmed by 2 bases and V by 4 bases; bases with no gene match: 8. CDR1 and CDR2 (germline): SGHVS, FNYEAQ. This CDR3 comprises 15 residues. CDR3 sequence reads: CASSSLLGTAYEQYF. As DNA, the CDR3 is TGTGCCAGCAGCTCCCTTTTGGGGACAGCCTACGAGCAGTACTTC. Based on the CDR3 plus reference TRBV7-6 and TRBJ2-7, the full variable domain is GAGVSQSPRYKVTKRGQDVALRCDPISGHVSLYWYRQALGQGPEFLTYFNYEAQQDKSGLPNDRFSAERPEGSISTLTIQRTEQRDSAMYRCASSSLLGTAYEQYFGPGTRLTVT.

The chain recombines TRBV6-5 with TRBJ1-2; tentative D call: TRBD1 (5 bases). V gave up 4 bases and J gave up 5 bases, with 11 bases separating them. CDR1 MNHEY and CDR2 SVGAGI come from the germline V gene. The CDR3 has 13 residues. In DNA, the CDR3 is TGTGCCAGCAGTTGGGGGGACGGGTATGGCTACACCTTC. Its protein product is CASSWGDGYGYTF.

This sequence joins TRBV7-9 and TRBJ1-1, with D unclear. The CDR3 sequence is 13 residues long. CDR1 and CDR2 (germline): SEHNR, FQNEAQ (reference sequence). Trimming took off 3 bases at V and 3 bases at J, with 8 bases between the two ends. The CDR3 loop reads CASSFEQDTEAFF. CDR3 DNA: TGTGCCAGCAGCTTCGAACAAGACACTGAAGCTTTCTTT.

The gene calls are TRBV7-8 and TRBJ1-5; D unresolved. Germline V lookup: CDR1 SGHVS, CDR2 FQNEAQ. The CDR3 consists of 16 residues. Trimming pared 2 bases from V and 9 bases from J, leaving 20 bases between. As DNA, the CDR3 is TGTGCCAGCAGCTTAACAGAGCCGCTCTCTTTGGGGCCCCAGCATTTT. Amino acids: CASSLTEPLSLGPQHF.

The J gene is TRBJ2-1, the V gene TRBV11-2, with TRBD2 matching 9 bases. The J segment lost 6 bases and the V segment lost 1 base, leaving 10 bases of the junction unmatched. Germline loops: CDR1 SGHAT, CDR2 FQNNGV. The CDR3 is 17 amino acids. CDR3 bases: TGTGCCAGCAGCTTAGTGCTAGCGGGATATAAAGTCAATGAGCAGTTCTTC. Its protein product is CASSLVLAGYKVNEQFF.

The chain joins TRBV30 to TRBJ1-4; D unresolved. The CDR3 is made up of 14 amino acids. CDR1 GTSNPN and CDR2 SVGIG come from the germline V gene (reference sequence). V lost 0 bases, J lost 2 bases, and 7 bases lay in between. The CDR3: CAWSVSATNEKLFF. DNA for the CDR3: TGTGCCTGGAGTGTAAGCGCGACTAATGAAAAACTGTTTTTT.

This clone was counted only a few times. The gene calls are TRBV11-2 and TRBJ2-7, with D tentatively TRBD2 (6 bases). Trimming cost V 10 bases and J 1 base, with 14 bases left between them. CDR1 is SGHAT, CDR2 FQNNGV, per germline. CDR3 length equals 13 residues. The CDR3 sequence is CATLSGPSYEQYF. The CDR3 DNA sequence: TGTGCCACCCTTAGCGGCCCTTCCTACGAGCAGTACTTC.

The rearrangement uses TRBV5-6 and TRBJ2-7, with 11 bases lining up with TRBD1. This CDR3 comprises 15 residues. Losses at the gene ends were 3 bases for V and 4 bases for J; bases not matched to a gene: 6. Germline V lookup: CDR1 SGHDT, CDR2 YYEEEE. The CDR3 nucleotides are TGTGCCAGCAGCTCGCCGGGACAGGGGGTGTACGAGCAGTACTTC. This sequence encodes CASSSPGQGVYEQYF.

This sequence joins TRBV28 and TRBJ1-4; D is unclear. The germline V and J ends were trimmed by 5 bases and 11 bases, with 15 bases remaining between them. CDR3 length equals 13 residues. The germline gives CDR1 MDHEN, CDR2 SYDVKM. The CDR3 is CASSQRGPTKLFF. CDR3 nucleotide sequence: TGTGCCAGCAGTCAGAGAGGTCCAACCAAACTGTTTTTT. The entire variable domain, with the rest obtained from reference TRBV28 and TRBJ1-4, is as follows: DVKVTQSSRYLVKRTGEKVFLECVQDMDHENMFWYRQDPGLGLRLIYFSYDVKMKEKGDIPEGYSVSREKKERFSLILESASTNQTSMYLCASSQRGPTKLFFGSGTQLSVL.